This T cell receptor beta chain was recorded in a study of cytomegalovirus exposure and HLA in healthy donors. This CDR3 is 14 amino acids long. Trimming took off 5 bases at V and 8 bases at J, with 18 bases between the two ends. Germline CDR1 reads MNHNS; CDR2 reads SASEGT. PCR amplification relied on 60 Vbeta primers (plus 13 Jbeta primers). Here immunoSEQ multiplex PCR was the method, and the copy in TCRdb shows in-frame clones only, minus some. The sample includes some 100,000 clones, around three quarters of them seen just once. Sequencing used PBMCs. The V call is TRBV6-1, the J call TRBJ1-2; no reliable D call. The receptor was isolated from a woman between 50 and 59 years old in good health and CMV-seropositive. CDR3 sequence reads: CASSSAAGKGGYTF. The CDR3 coding sequence is TGTGCCAGCAGTTCCGCGGCGGGGAAGGGCGGCTACACCTTC.